This TCR beta chain originates from a study of T cell changes during pregnancy in multiple sclerosis. Clones were sequenced by immunoSEQ multiplex PCR, and TCRdb holds only the in-frame ones, with some missing. Here the sample spans 55,000 to 65,000 clones, roughly 92% being singletons. Germline-derived CDR1 and CDR2 are SGHAT and FQNNGV. The CDR3 covers 11 residues. Trimming took off 8 bases at V and 8 bases at J, with 10 bases between the two ends. The sample here was CD8+ T cells from peripheral blood mononuclear cells, taken in the third trimester of pregnancy. This sequence originates from a female donor with multiple sclerosis, enrolled in a pregnancy study. This chain links TRBV11-2 with TRBJ2-1; possibly TRBD2 for D (7 bases). This CDR3 reads CASWEGDEQFF. CDR3 nucleotides: TGTGCCAGCTGGGAGGGGGATGAGCAGTTCTTC.